The present T cell receptor (beta chain) was sequenced within a study of blood T cell repertoires in COVID-19. Residents of under 25 US areas, aged 18 to 89 years, made up the participants. Trimming stripped 5 bases from V and 0 bases from J, with 11 bases between. This CDR3 region has 15 residues. The germline V gene has CDR1 LNHDA and CDR2 SQIVND (reference sequence). Authors' methods: Estimation of nucleated cell counts was performed using reference gene primer amplification. Using immunoSEQ multiplex PCR, the repertoire was profiled, and TCRdb retains in-frame clones only, with some absent. Clone size and the V and J calls come from that table; the DNA yielded D and trimming. Of some 340,000 clones listed, over 75% are singletons.

The J gene is TRBJ1-5, the V gene TRBV19; no reliable D call. Sequencing was carried out using PBMCs or T cells enriched from blood (not recorded which). The TCR originated in a woman aged 30 to 39 who had recovered from COVID-19. The CDR3 reads CASSQLEISNQPQHF. CDR3 nucleotide sequence: TGTGCCAGTAGTCAATTGGAGATTAGCAATCAGCCCCAGCATTTT.